The 13 T cell receptor beta chains given below trace back to one sample, sequenced in a study of cytomegalovirus exposure and HLA in healthy donors. PCR primers comprised 60 Vbeta and 13 Jbeta primers. Only in-frame clones appear in the TCRdb table, and some are missing; sequencing was by immunoSEQ multiplex PCR. The table records over 150,000 clones, approximately 85% of them present only once. Input material: PBMCs. These TCRs come from a girl aged 10 to 17 in good health and CMV-seropositive.

This clone turned up a few times. This chain connects TRBV6-1 to TRBJ2-2; weak D call: TRBD1 (5 bases). The length of the CDR3 is 11 residues. Trimming took 6 bases from V and 6 from J, leaving 5 bases between them. CDR1 and CDR2 (germline): MNHNS, SASEGT. CDR3 loop: CASRTAGELFF. In DNA form, the CDR3 reads TGTGCCAGCAGGACAGCCGGGGAGCTGTTTTTT.

This chain connects TRBV2 to TRBJ1-5, with D tentatively TRBD1 (6 bases). This CDR3 has 14 amino acids. With 10 bases removed from V and 5 bases from J, the gap between germline ends came to 18 bases. Germline V gene lookup returns CDR1 SNHLY and CDR2 FYNNEI. In DNA, the CDR3 is TGTGCCACCGGGTGGGGGCAGCAGGATCAGCCCCAGCATTTT. It yields the protein CATGWGQQDQPQHF.

The chain combines TRBV7-2 with TRBJ2-7; the D gene is possibly TRBD1 (6 bases). The CDR3 loop spans 15 amino acids. V was pared by 0 bases and J by 5 bases, with 14 bases between. The V gene's germline CDR1 is SGHTA and CDR2 FQGNSA. CDR3 sequence: CASSLAQTGSDEQYF. CDR3 DNA sequence: TGTGCCAGCAGCTTAGCACAAACAGGGTCGGACGAGCAGTACTTC.

The chain carries TRBV29-1 and TRBJ1-1; 8 nucleotides match TRBD1. CDR1 is SQVTM, CDR2 ANQGSEA, per germline. This CDR3 spans 13 amino acids. J was trimmed by 4 bases and V by 2 bases; bases with no gene match: 3. The CDR3 sequence: CSVEPTGGTEAFF. DNA for the CDR3: TGCAGCGTTGAACCCACAGGGGGCACTGAAGCTTTCTTT.

The chain recombines TRBV19 with TRBJ2-6; TRBD1 matches at 7 bases. From germline, CDR1 is LNHDA and CDR2 SQIVND (reference sequence). After removal of 0 bases from V and 3 bases from J, the junction contained 8 bases not matched to a gene. The CDR3 loop spans 18 amino acids. The CDR3 loop reads CASSIEPRGYNGANVLTF. The CDR3 DNA follows: TGTGCCAGTAGTATAGAGCCCAGGGGGTACAATGGGGCCAACGTCCTGACTTTC.

This rearrangement joins TRBV27 to TRBJ1-2; no clear D gene. The CDR3 runs 16 residues. V was shortened by 5 bases and J by 4 bases, with 20 bases between the two germline ends. CDR1 is MNHEY and CDR2 is SMNVEV in the germline V gene (reference sequence). The CDR3 here is CASSPEGQASLYGYTF. DNA for the CDR3: TGTGCCAGCAGTCCCGAGGGCCAGGCCTCCCTCTATGGCTACACCTTC.

V gene TRBV4-3 combines with J gene TRBJ2-1; 10 bases align to TRBD2. CDR3 size: 16 residues. V trimming: 0 bases; J trimming: 15 bases; junction bases outside the gene matches: 14. Germline V gene sequence: CDR1 LGHNA, CDR2 YSLEER. CDR3 loop: CASSQESGGAQLRVFF. The DNA of the CDR3 is TGCGCCAGCAGCCAAGAGAGCGGGGGGGCGCAGTTACGGGTGTTCTTC.

The chain links TRBV5-4 to TRBJ2-7; 8 bases are a match to TRBD2. V shed 0 bases and J 5 bases; nucleotides not matched to a gene: 1. Germline CDR1 reads SGHNT; CDR2 reads YYREEE (reference sequence). The CDR3 loop spans 13 amino acids. The CDR3 spells CASSLAGGHEQYF. CDR3 bases: TGTGCCAGCAGCTTGGCGGGAGGGCACGAGCAGTACTTC.

This clone showed up just a few times. The V gene is TRBV30, the J gene TRBJ1-2, with a tentative D call TRBD1 (5 bases). CDR1 and CDR2 (germline): GTSNPN, SVGIG (reference sequence). The CDR3 runs to 14 residues. V lost 5 bases and J lost 0, with 13 bases in between. The CDR3: CAWGTGQANYGYTF. CDR3 DNA sequence: TGTGCCTGGGGCACAGGCCAAGCTAACTATGGCTACACCTTC.

The chain links TRBV5-6 to TRBJ2-2, with a tentative D call TRBD1 (5 bases). Germline values: CDR1 SGHDT, CDR2 YYEEEE. The CDR3 covers 16 residues. V gave up 4 bases and J gave up 5 bases, with 18 bases separating them. CDR3 sequence (DNA): TGTGCCAGCAGCCTTTACCCCAGGGCCCTTACCGGGGAGCTGTTTTTT. Translation: CASSLYPRALTGELFF.

The J gene is TRBJ2-3, the V gene TRBV5-4, with 8 bases lining up with TRBD2. Germline V gene lookup returns CDR1 SGHNT and CDR2 YYREEE (reference sequence). The CDR3 has 16 residues. Trimming at V came to 3 bases and at J to 1 base, leaving 7 bases not matched to a gene. As DNA, the CDR3 is TGTGCCAGCAGCTGGGGGCGGGGGGCGGGCACAGATACGCAGTATTTT. Its protein is CASSWGRGAGTDTQYF.

The chain has TRBV19 and TRBJ1-4; no firm D call. V dropped 2 bases and J dropped 8 bases, with 12 bases sitting between them. The CDR3 sequence is 14 residues long. Germline CDR1 reads LNHDA; CDR2 reads SQIVND (reference sequence). The CDR3 DNA follows: TGTGCCAGTAGTATACTCGGGGATAAGGAAAAACTGTTTTTT. This encodes CASSILGDKEKLFF.

V usage is TRBV27 and J usage is TRBJ2-7; D not certain. V was trimmed by 6 bases and J by 3 bases, leaving 9 bases between them. The germline gives CDR1 MNHEY, CDR2 SMNVEV (reference sequence). The CDR3 is made up of 12 amino acids. Written as DNA, the CDR3 is TGTGCCAGCAGCCCCATCAGCTACGAGCAGTACTTC. Residues: CASSPISYEQYF.